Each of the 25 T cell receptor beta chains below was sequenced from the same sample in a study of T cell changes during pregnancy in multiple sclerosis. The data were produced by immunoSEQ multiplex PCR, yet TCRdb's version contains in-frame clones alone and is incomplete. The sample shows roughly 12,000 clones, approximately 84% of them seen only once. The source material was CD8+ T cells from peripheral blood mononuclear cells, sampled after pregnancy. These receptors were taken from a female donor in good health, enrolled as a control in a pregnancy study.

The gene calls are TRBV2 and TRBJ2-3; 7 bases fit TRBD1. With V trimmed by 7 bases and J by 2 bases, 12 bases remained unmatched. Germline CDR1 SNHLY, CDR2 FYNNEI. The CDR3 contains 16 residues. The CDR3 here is CASKGFATGTTDTQYF. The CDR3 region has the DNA TGTGCCAGCAAAGGTTTCGCGACAGGGACCACAGATACGCAGTATTTT.

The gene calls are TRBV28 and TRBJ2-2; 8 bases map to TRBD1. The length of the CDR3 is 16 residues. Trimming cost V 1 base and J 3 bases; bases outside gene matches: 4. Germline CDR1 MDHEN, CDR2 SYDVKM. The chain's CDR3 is CASSLSAGGYTGELFF. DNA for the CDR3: TGTGCCAGCAGTTTATCGGCAGGGGGCTACACCGGGGAGCTGTTTTTT.

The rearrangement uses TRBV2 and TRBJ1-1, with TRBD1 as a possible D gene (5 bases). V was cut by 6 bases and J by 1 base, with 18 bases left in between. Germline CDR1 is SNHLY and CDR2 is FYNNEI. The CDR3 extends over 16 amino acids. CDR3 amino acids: CASRTWGRATNTEAFF. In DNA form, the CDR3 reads TGTGCCAGCAGGACCTGGGGCAGGGCAACGAACACTGAAGCTTTCTTT.

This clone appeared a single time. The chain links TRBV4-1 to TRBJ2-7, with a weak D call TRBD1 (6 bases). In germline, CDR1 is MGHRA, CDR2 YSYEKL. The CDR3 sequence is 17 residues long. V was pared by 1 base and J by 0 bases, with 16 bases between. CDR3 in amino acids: CASSQVFDRRFSYEQYF. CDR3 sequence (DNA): TGCGCCAGCAGCCAAGTGTTTGACAGGCGATTCTCCTACGAGCAGTACTTC.

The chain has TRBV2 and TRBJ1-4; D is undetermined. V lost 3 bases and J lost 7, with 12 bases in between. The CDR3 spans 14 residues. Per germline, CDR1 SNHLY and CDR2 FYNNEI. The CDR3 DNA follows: TGTGCCAGCAGTGAGGGCAGGAATGTTGAAAAACTGTTTTTT. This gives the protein CASSEGRNVEKLFF.

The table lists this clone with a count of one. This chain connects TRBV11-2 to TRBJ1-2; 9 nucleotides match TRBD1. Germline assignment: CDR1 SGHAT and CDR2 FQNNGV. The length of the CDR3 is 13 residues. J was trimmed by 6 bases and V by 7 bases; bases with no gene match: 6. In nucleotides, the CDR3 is TGTGCCAGCACCTTGACAGGGGGGCATGGCTACACCTTC. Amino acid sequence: CASTLTGGHGYTF.

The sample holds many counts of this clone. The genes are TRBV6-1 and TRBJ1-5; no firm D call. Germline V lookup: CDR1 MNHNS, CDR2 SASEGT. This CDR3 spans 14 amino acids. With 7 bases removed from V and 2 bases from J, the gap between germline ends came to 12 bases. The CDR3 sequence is CASNDGGGNQPQHF. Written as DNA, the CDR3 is TGTGCCAGCAATGACGGAGGCGGCAATCAGCCCCAGCATTTT.

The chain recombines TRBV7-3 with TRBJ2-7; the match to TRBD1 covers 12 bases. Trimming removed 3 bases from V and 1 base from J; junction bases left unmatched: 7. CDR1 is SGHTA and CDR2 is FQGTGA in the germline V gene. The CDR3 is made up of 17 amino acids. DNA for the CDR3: TGTGCCAGCAGCTTGGGGACAGGGGGCGAAAAGTCCTACGAGCAGTACTTC. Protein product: CASSLGTGGEKSYEQYF. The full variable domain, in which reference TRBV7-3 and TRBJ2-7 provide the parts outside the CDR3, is GAGVSQTPSNKVTEKGKYVELRCDPISGHTALYWYRQSLGQGPEFLIYFQGTGAADDSGLPNDRFFAVRPEGSVSTLKIQRTERGDSAVYLCASSLGTGGEKSYEQYFGPGTRLTVT.

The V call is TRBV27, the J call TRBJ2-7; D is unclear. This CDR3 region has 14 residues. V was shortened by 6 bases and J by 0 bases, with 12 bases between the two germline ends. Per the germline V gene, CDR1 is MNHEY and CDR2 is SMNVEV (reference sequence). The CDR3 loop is CASRLYTSSYEQYF. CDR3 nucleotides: TGTGCCAGCAGACTATACACAAGCTCCTACGAGCAGTACTTC.

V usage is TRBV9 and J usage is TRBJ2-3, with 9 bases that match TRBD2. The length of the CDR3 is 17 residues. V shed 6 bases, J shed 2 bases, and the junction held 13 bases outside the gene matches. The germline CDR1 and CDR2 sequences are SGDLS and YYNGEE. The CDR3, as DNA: TGTGCCAGCAATGAAAGAGGACTAGCGACCTCCACAGATACGCAGTATTTT. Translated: CASNERGLATSTDTQYF.

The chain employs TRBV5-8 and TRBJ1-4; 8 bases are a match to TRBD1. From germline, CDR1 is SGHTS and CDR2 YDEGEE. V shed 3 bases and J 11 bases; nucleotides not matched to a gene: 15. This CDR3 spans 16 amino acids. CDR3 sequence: CASSSGFGTGVEKLFF. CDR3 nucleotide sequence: TGTGCCAGCAGCTCGGGTTTCGGGACAGGTGTTGAGAAACTGTTTTTT.

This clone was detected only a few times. CDR3 nucleotide sequence: TGTGCCAGTAGTATAGTGTGGAGTCCTCCCAACGAGCAGTACTTC. Translating gives CASSIVWSPPNEQYF. The chain carries TRBV19 and TRBJ2-7; no reliable D call. CDR3 length: 15 residues. CDR1 is LNHDA, CDR2 SQIVND, per germline (reference sequence). Deletions cut 1 base from V and 5 bases from J, with 15 bases between.

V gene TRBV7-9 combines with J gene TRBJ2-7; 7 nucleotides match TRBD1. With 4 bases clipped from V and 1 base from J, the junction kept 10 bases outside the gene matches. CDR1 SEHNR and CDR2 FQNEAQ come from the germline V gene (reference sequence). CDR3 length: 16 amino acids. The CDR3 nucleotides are TGTGCCAGCAGCTCACCCCTGGGACAGACTTCCTACGAGCAGTACTTC. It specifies CASSSPLGQTSYEQYF.

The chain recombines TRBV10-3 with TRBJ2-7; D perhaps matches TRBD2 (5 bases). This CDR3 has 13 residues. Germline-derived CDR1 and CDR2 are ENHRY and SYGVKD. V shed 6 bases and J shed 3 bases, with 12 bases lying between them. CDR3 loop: CAIRLPGNYEQYF. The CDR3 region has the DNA TGTGCCATCAGGCTTCCGGGGAACTACGAGCAGTACTTC.

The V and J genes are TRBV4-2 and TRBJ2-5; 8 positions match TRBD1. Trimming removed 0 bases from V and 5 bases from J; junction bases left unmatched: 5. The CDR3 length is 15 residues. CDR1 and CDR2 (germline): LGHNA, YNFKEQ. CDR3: CASSQEDREVETQYF. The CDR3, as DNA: TGTGCCAGCAGCCAAGAGGACAGGGAGGTCGAGACCCAGTACTTC.

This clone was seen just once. Here the CDR3 reads CATSRDRGRGNTIYF. The CDR3 DNA reads as TGTGCCACCAGCAGAGACAGGGGCCGTGGAAACACCATATATTTT. The V call is TRBV15, the J call TRBJ1-3, with D tentatively TRBD1 (6 bases). Trimming took off 0 bases at V and 3 bases at J, with 9 bases between the two ends. This CDR3 contains 15 residues. CDR1 and CDR2 (germline): LNHNV, YYDKDF (reference sequence). Looking up the rest from reference TRBV15 and TRBJ1-3 gives the full variable domain: DAMVIQNPRYQVTQFGKPVTLSCSQTLNHNVMYWYQQKSSQAPKLLFHYYDKDFNNEADTPDNFQSRRPNTSFCFLDIRSPGLGDTAMYLCATSRDRGRGNTIYFGEGSWLTVV.

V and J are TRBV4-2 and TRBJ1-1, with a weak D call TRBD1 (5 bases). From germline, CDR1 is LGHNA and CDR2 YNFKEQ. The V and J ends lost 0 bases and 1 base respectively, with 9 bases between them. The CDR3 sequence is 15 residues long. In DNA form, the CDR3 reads TGTGCCAGCAGCCAAGATCAAGACAGGAACACTGAAGCTTTCTTT. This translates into CASSQDQDRNTEAFF.

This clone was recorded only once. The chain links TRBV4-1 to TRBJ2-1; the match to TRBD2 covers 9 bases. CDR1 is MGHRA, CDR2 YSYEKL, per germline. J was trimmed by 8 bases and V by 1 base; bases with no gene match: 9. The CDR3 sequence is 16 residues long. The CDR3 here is CASSQAGGGAIHEQFF. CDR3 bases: TGCGCCAGCAGCCAAGCCGGCGGGGGGGCGATCCATGAGCAGTTCTTC.

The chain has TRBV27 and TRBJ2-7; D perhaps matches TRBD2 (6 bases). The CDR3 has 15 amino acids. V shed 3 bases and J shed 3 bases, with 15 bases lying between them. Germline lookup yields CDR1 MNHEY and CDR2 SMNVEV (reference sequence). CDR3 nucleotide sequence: TGTGCCAGCAGTTTCTTGCGGGCGCGGGGCTACGAGCAGTACTTC. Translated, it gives CASSFLRARGYEQYF.

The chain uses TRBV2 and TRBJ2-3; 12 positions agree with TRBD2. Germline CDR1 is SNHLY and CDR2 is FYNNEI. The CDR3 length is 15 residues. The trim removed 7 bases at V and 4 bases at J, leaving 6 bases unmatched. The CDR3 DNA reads TGTGCCAGCAACAGACTAGCGGGAGAGCCAGATACGCAGTATTTT. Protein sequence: CASNRLAGEPDTQYF.

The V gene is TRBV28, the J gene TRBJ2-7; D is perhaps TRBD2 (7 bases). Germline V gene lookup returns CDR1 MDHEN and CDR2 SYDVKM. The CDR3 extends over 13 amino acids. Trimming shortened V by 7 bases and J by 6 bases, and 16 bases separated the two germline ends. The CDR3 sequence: CASNRGAISEQYF. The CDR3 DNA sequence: TGTGCCAGCAATCGGGGGGCGATAAGCGAGCAGTACTTC.

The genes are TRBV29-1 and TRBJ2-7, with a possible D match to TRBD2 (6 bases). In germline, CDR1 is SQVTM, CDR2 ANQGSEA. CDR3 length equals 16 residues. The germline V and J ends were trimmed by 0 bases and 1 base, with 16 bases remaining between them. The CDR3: CSVEDRSGRISYEQYF. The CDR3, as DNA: TGCAGCGTTGAAGATCGCAGCGGGCGCATTTCCTACGAGCAGTACTTC.

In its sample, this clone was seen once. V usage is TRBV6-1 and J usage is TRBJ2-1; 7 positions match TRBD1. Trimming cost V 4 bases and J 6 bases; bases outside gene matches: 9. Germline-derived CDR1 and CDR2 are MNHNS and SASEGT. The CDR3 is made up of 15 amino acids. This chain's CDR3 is CASSAPRDSFNEQFF. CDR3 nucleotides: TGTGCCAGCAGTGCTCCCCGGGACAGTTTCAATGAGCAGTTCTTC.

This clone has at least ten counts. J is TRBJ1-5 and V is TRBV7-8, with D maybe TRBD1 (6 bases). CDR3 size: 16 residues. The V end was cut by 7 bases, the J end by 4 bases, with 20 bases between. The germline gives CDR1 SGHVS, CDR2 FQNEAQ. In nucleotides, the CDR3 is TGTGCCAGCACCATCTCTTCGGGACACCAGAATCAGCCCCAGCATTTT. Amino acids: CASTISSGHQNQPQHF.

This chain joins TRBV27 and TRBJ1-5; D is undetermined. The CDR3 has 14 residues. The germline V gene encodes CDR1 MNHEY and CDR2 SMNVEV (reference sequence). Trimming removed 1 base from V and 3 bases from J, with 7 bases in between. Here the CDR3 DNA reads TGTGCCAGCAGTTTATTCGGAGACAATCAGCCCCAGCATTTT. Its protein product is CASSLFGDNQPQHF.